Following are 26 T cell receptor beta chains from one sample sequenced in a study of breast tumors, draining lymph nodes, adjacent tissues (dated by TCRdb to between 2015 and 2016). Library prep was done by multiplex PCR. Sequencing was carried out with an Illumina HiSeq 2000. TCRdb took the public reads, trimmed them with fastp at Q25, ran MiXCR for clone calling and kept in-frame beta chains. Each CDR3 protein gets just one entry, which takes the most common genes and DNA from the rows behind it. Recorded for this sample are approximately 140,000 distinct CDR3 sequences; approximately 29% of them occurred a single time. Of the sample, around 2.5% falls within the top ten clones. The axillary draining lymph nodes of breast cancer patients were the source of the lymph node samples. What was sequenced was axillary lymph node tissue. The receptors derive from a female donor with breast cancer. Some clones in this sample may be carry-over from other donors' samples.

This chain joins TRBV5-8 and TRBJ2-3; D is perhaps TRBD1 (7 bases). The V and J ends lost 0 bases and 0 bases respectively, with 11 bases between them. The CDR3 has 16 residues. The germline V gene has CDR1 SGHTS and CDR2 YDEGEE. The DNA of the CDR3 is TGTGCCAGCAGCTTGGGACAGGGACTTAGCACAGATACGCAGTATTTT. Protein sequence: CASSLGQGLSTDTQYF.

The V gene is TRBV7-2, the J gene TRBJ1-6; D is unclear. The ends were cut back, 5 bases at V and 9 bases at J, with 14 bases in the middle. Germline CDR1 SGHTA, CDR2 FQGNSA. The CDR3 runs to 14 residues. The CDR3 coding sequence is TGTGCCAGCAGCAGCCGAGCGGGGAGTTCACCCCTCCACTTT. Translating gives CASSSRAGSSPLHF.

To note about this clonotype: Being one base from a much bigger clone, this may be a read error. J is TRBJ1-2 and V is TRBV6-2 or TRBV6-3; a possible D gene is TRBD1 (6 bases). The CDR3 length is 12 residues. CDR1 is MNHEY, CDR2 SVGEGT, per germline. V was cut by 5 bases and J by 3 bases, with 7 bases left in between. The CDR3 region has the DNA TGTGCCAGCAGTCACAGGGACTATGGCTACACCTTC. This encodes CASSHRDYGYTF.

In this sample, this clonotype turned up many times. This chain links TRBV18 with TRBJ2-1; D is unresolved. The V gene lost 2 bases and the J gene lost 8 bases, with 4 bases spanning the gap. This CDR3 has 11 amino acids. CDR1 KGHSH and CDR2 LQKENI come from the germline V gene. CDR3 in amino acids: CASSPMYEQFF. In nucleotides, the CDR3 is TGTGCCAGCTCACCAATGTATGAGCAGTTCTTC.

On this clonotype itself: Mismatch with germline at one junction end may stem from a read error. The V call is TRBV7-7, the J call TRBJ2-1; TRBD2 matches at 7 bases. This CDR3 has 14 residues. CDR1 is SSHAT, CDR2 FNYEAQ, per germline (reference sequence). The CDR3 loop is CASSLAGGGNEQLF. Here the CDR3 DNA reads TGTGCTAGCAGCTTAGCGGGTGGGGGGAATGAGCAGCTCTTC.

This clonotype was seen only a few times. This CDR3 is CASRGGTEAFF. CDR3 nucleotides: TGTGCCAGCAGGGGTGGCACTGAAGCTTTCTTT. The chain is built from TRBV27 and TRBJ1-1, with unresolved D. The CDR3 is 11 amino acids. Per the germline V gene, CDR1 is MNHEY and CDR2 is SMNVEV (reference sequence). V lost 6 bases, J lost 4 bases, and 6 bases lay in between.

This clonotype has a handful of counts. The gene calls are TRBV6-2 or TRBV6-3 and TRBJ1-6, with TRBD1 identical over 10 bases. The V gene's germline CDR1 is MNHEY and CDR2 SVGEGT. V shed 5 bases and J 8 bases; nucleotides not matched to a gene: 6. The CDR3 has 15 amino acids. DNA of the CDR3: TGTGCCAGCAGTCCCCGAGGACAGGGGGATTCACCCCTCCACTTT. It is translated as CASSPRGQGDSPLHF.

To note about this clonotype: One end of the junction does not line up with germline, which may come from a read error. The chain recombines TRBV20-1 with TRBJ2-3; 7 bases map to TRBD2. CDR3 length: 14 amino acids. In germline, CDR1 is DFQATT, CDR2 SNEGSKA (reference sequence). The CDR3 here is CSAGLKRGKDTQYF. CDR3 DNA: TGCAGTGCTGGACTAAAGCGGGGCAAAGATACGCAGTACTTT.

The CDR3 nucleotides read TGTGCCAGCAGCTTCGCCGAGGGATCCGGCGCTTTCTTT. Its protein product is CASSFAEGSGAFF. This chain joins TRBV7-3 and TRBJ1-1; no reliable D call. V lost 3 bases, J lost 11 bases, and 16 bases lay in between. Germline V lookup: CDR1 SGHTA, CDR2 FQGTGA. This CDR3 comprises 13 residues.

In this sample, this clonotype turned up many times. V is TRBV29-1 and J is TRBJ2-7; D uncertain. The germline V gene has CDR1 SQVTM and CDR2 ANQGSEA. The V gene lost 5 bases and the J gene lost 4 bases, with 6 bases spanning the gap. The CDR3 is 10 amino acids. The CDR3 bases are TGCAGCGTTCGCGATTACGAGCAGTACTTC. This sequence encodes CSVRDYEQYF.

This clonotype was recorded once. This CDR3 is missing its conserved last phenylalanine or tryptophan, likely due to a read error. The rearrangement uses TRBV20-1 and TRBJ2-2; maybe TRBD1 (5 bases). The length of the CDR3 is 15 residues. Germline CDR1 DFQATT, CDR2 SNEGSKA (reference sequence). Trimming took 3 bases from V and 5 from J, leaving 16 bases between them. CDR3 sequence (DNA): TGCAGTGCTAGGGATCGGTCAGGGCTTACCGGGGAGCTGTTTTTA. It yields the protein CSARDRSGLTGELFL.

This clonotype was counted at least ten times. This sequence joins TRBV7-2 and TRBJ1-2; no clear D. Between the trimmed V and J ends, which lost 2 bases and 3 bases, there was a span of 1 base. The CDR3 contains 11 residues. Germline-derived CDR1 and CDR2 are SGHTA and FQGNSA. The CDR3 DNA follows: TGTGCCAGCAGCTTATACTATGGCTACACCTTC. Translating gives CASSLYYGYTF.

This clonotype was detected many times. CDR3 residues: CASSPTTTDTQYF. CDR3 bases: TGTGCCAGCTCACCAACGACCACAGATACGCAGTATTTT. The chain carries TRBV18 and TRBJ2-3; D unresolved. The CDR3 totals 13 residues. Trimming stripped 2 bases from V and 2 bases from J, with 5 bases between. In germline, CDR1 is KGHSH, CDR2 LQKENI.

This clonotype was seen ten or more times. This chain uses TRBV12-3 or TRBV12-4 with TRBJ2-3; TRBD2 matches at 11 bases. CDR3 size: 14 residues. V lost 6 bases to trimming and J lost 1 base; unmatched junction nucleotides: 0. CDR3 residues: CASRTSGGTDTQYF. The CDR3, as DNA: TGTGCCAGCAGGACTAGCGGGGGCACAGATACGCAGTATTTT.

The sample holds many counts of this clonotype. The chain couples TRBV7-6 to TRBJ2-7; a weak D match, TRBD2 (6 bases). The CDR3 loop spans 14 amino acids. V was shortened by 5 bases and J by 6 bases, with 17 bases between the two germline ends. CDR1 is SGHVS and CDR2 is FNYEAQ in the germline V gene. The CDR3 coding sequence is TGTGCCAGCAGCCGCGGAGGGTCGGAAAGCGAGCAGTACTTC. Translation gives CASSRGGSESEQYF.

V gene TRBV20-1 combines with J gene TRBJ1-2; 10 bases map to TRBD1. J was trimmed by 4 bases and V by 4 bases; bases with no gene match: 9. Germline V gene sequence: CDR1 DFQATT, CDR2 SNEGSKA (reference sequence). The CDR3 totals 15 residues. The CDR3 nucleotides are TGCAGTGCTATCTCCCGACAGGGGGCAATCTATGGCTACACCTTC. The encoded protein is CSAISRQGAIYGYTF.

This clonotype has ten or more counts. V and J are TRBV4-3 and TRBJ2-1, with TRBD2 as a possible D gene (6 bases). V lost 5 bases and J lost 8, with 13 bases in between. From germline, CDR1 is LGHNA and CDR2 YSLEER. The CDR3 sequence is 13 residues long. The CDR3 protein is CASSFTRGDEQFF. CDR3 nucleotides: TGCGCCAGCAGCTTCACTCGCGGGGATGAGCAGTTCTTC.

At least ten counts were recorded for this clonotype. This chain joins TRBV14 and TRBJ2-7, with D unclear. The CDR3 runs to 12 residues. V gave up 1 base and J gave up 6 bases, with 7 bases separating them. Germline CDR1 reads SGHDN; CDR2 reads FVKESK. For the CDR3, the DNA is TGTGCCAGCAGCCAAGCCTGGCGCGAGCAGTACTTC. It yields the protein CASSQAWREQYF.

The table lists this clonotype with a few counts. This chain uses TRBV2 with TRBJ2-7; D remains unclear. Per germline, CDR1 SNHLY and CDR2 FYNNEI. The CDR3 loop spans 11 amino acids. Trimming cost V 8 bases and J 6 bases, with 11 bases left between them. The CDR3: CASVSRLEQYF. The CDR3 DNA reads TGTGCCAGCGTCTCAAGGCTCGAGCAGTACTTC.

There are many counts of this clonotype. The V gene is TRBV4-1, the J gene TRBJ2-3; D remains unclear. The CDR3 contains 13 residues. Germline CDR1 is MGHRA and CDR2 is YSYEKL. V was trimmed by 0 bases and J by 3 bases, leaving 4 bases between them. Here the CDR3 reads CASSQELTDTQYF. The CDR3 bases are TGCGCCAGCAGCCAAGAGCTAACAGATACGCAGTATTTT.

Many counts were recorded for this clonotype. The chain uses TRBV30 and TRBJ2-7; D might be TRBD1 (6 bases). V was pared by 0 bases and J by 4 bases, with 19 bases between. The CDR3 is made up of 16 amino acids. Germline V gives CDR1 GTSNPN, CDR2 SVGIG (reference sequence). DNA of the CDR3: TGTGCCTGGAGTGTGGAAGGGACATCCCGCGGGTACGAGCAGTACTTC. Protein sequence: CAWSVEGTSRGYEQYF.

This sequence joins TRBV2 and TRBJ2-1; TRBD2 matches at 7 bases. CDR1 is SNHLY and CDR2 is FYNNEI in the germline V gene. The V segment lost 4 bases and the J segment 4 bases; nucleotides outside the gene matches: 16. The CDR3 totals 18 residues. This CDR3 is CASSASVQSAGRYNEQFF. Here the CDR3 DNA reads TGTGCCAGCAGTGCTAGTGTGCAATCAGCGGGGAGATACAATGAGCAGTTCTTC.

This chain connects TRBV20-1 to TRBJ2-7, with D perhaps being TRBD1 or TRBD2 (5 bases each). This CDR3 region has 12 residues. Trimming pared 5 bases from V and 3 bases from J, leaving 11 bases between. Germline V gives CDR1 DFQATT, CDR2 SNEGSKA (reference sequence). DNA of the CDR3: TGCAGTGCTCCGGGACCGAGCTACGAGCAGTACTTC. This encodes CSAPGPSYEQYF.

Comments on this clonotype: At one of its ends the junction is not consistent with the germline gene, which may arise from a read error. The chain joins TRBV7-9 to TRBJ2-5; D call uncertain. Germline CDR1 reads SEHNR; CDR2 reads FQNEAQ (reference sequence). This CDR3 spans 19 amino acids. CDR3 bases: TGTGCCAGCAGCTTAACCCGAGACGTGGTCACTGTTGGCCAAGAGACTCAGTACTTC. It is translated as CASSLTRDVVTVGQETQYF.

Turning to this clonotype: One end of the junction varies from germline; a read error may be responsible. The V and J genes are TRBV13 and TRBJ1-2; 8 bases are a match to TRBD1. This CDR3 has 15 residues. Germline-derived CDR1 and CDR2 are PRHDT and FYEKMQ (reference sequence). The DNA for the CDR3 is TGTGCTAGCAGCCCCGGGACAGGAAACCTATGGGGCCACACCTTC. It yields the protein CASSPGTGNLWGHTF.

A few counts support this clonotype. This may stem from a read error, because a much larger clone lies one nucleotide away. The chain couples TRBV11-2 to TRBJ2-5; TRBD2 might be the D (5 bases). The CDR3 spans 13 residues. Germline V CDR1 and CDR2: SGHAT, FQNNGV. V lost 0 bases and J lost 7, with 9 bases in between. The CDR3 region is CASSLDGLATQYF. The CDR3 DNA sequence: TGTGCCAGCAGCTTAGACGGACTGGCGACCCAGTACTTC.